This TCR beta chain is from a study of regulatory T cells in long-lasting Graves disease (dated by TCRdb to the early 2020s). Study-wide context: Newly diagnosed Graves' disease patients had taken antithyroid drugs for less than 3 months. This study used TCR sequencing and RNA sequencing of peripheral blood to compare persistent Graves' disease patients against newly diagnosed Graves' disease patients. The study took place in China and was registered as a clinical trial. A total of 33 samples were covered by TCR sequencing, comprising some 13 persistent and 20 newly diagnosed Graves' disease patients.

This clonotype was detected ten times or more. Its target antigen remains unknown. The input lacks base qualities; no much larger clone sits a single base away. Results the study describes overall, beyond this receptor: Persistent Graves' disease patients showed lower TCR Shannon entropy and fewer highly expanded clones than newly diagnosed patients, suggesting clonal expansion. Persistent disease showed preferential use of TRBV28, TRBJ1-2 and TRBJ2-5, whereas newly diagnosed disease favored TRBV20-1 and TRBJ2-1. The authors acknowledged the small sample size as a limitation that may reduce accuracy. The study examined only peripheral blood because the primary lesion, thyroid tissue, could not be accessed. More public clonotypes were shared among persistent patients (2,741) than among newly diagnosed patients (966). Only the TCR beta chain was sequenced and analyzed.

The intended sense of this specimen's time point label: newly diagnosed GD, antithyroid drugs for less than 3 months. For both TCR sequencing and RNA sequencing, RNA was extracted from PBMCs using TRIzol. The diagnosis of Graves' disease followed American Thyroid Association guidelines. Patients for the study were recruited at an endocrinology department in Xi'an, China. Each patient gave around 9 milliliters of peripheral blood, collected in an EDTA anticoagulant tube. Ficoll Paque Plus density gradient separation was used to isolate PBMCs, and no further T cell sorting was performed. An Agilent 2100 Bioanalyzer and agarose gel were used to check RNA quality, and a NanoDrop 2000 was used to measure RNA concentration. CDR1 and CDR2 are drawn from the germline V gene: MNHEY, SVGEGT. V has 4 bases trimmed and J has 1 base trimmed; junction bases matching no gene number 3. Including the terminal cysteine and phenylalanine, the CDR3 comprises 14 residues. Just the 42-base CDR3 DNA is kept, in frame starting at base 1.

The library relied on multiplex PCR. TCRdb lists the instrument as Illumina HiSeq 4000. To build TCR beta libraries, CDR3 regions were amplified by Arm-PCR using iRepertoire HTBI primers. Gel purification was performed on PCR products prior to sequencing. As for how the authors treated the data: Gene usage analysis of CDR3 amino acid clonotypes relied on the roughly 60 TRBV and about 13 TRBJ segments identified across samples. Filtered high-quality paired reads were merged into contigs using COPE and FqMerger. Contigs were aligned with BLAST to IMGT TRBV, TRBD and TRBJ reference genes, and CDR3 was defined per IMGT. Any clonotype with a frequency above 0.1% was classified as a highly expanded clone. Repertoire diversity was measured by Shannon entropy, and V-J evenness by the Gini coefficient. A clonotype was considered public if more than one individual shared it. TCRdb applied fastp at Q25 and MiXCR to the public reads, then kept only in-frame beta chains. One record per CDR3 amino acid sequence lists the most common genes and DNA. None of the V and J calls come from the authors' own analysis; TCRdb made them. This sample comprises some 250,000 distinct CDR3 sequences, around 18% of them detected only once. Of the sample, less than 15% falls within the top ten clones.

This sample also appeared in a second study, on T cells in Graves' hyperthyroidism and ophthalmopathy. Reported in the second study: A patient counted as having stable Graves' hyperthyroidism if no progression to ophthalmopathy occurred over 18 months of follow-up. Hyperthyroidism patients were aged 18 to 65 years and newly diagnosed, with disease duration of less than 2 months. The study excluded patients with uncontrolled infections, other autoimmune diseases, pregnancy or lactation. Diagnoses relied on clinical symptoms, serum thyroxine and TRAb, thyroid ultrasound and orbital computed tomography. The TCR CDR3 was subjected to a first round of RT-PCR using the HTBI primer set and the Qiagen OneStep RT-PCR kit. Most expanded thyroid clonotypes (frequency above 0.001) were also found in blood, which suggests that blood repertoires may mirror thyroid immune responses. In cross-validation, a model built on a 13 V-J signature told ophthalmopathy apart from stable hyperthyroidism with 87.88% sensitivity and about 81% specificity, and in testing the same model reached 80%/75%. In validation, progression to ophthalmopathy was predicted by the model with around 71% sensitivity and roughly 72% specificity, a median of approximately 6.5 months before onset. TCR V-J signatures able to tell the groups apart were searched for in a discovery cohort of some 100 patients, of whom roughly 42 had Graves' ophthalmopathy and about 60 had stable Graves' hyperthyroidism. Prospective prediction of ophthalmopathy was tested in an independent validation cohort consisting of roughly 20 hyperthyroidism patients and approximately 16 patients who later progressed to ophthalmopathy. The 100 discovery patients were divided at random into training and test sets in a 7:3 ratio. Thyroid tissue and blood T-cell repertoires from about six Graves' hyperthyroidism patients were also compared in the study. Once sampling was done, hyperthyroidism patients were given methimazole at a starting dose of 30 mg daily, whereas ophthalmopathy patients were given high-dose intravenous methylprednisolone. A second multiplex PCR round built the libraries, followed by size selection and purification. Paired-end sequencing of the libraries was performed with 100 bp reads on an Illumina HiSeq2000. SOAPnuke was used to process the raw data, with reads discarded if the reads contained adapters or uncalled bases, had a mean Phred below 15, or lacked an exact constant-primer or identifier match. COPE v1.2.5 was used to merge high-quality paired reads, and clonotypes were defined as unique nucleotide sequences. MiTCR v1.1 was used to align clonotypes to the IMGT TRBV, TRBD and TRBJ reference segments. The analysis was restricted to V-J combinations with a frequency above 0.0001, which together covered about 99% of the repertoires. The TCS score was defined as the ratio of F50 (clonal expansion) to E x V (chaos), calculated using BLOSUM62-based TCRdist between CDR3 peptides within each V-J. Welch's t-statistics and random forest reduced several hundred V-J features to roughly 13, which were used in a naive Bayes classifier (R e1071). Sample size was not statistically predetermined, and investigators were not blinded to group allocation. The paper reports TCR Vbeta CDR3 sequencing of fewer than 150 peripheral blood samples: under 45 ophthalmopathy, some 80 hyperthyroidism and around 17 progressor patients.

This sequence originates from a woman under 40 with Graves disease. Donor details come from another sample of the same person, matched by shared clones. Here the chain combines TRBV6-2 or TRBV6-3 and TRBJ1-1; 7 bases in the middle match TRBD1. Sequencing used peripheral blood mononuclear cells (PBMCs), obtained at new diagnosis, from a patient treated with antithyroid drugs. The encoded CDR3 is CASSSGQTNTEAFF. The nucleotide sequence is TGTGCCAGCAGTTCGGGACAGACGAACACTGAAGCTTTCTTT.